Following are 14 T cell receptor beta chains from one sample sequenced in a study of blood T cell repertoires in COVID-19. The method was immunoSEQ multiplex PCR; TCRdb's version includes in-frame clones alone and lacks a portion of them. The sample has around 200,000 clones, 85% to 90% seen once. The specimen sequenced was PBMCs or T cells enriched from blood (not recorded which). The receptors originated from a man aged 30 to 39 who had recovered from COVID-19.

The CDR3 DNA follows: TGTGCCAGCAGTTGGAAGGGACTCCGCACAGATACGCAGTATTTT. Protein product: CASSWKGLRTDTQYF. V and J are TRBV7-8 and TRBJ2-3; D perhaps matches TRBD2 (6 bases). CDR3 length equals 15 residues. The germline V gene encodes CDR1 SGHVS and CDR2 FQNEAQ. Trimming cost V 6 bases and J 1 base, with 14 bases left between them.

The chain uses TRBV7-9 and TRBJ1-3, with D uncertain. The CDR3 extends over 13 amino acids. Germline-derived CDR1 and CDR2 are SEHNR and FQNEAQ (reference sequence). Trimming shortened V by 4 bases and J by 1 base, and 5 bases separated the two germline ends. The chain's CDR3 is CASSWSSGNTIYF. In DNA form, the CDR3 reads TGTGCCAGCAGCTGGAGTTCTGGAAACACCATATATTTT. Filled out from reference TRBV7-9 and TRBJ1-3, the complete variable domain reads DTGVSQNPRHKITKRGQNVTFRCDPISEHNRLYWYRQTLGQGPEFLTYFQNEAQLEKSRLLSDRFSAERPKGSFSTLEIQRTEQGDSAMYLCASSWSSGNTIYFGEGSWLTVV.

CDR3: CASSKSQGNEQYF. DNA of the CDR3: TGTGCCAGTAGTAAGAGCCAGGGGAACGAGCAGTACTTC. The chain is built from TRBV19 and TRBJ2-7; tentatively, D is TRBD1 (6 bases). Germline V gene sequence: CDR1 LNHDA, CDR2 SQIVND (reference sequence). Between the trimmed V and J ends, which lost 4 bases and 5 bases, there was a span of 12 bases. The CDR3 runs 13 residues.

The chain joins TRBV6-2 or TRBV6-3 to TRBJ2-7; 9 bases agree with TRBD1. The germline V gene encodes CDR1 MNHEY and CDR2 SVGEGT. J was trimmed by 4 bases and V by 7 bases; bases with no gene match: 11. CDR3 length: 15 amino acids. The DNA for the CDR3 is TGTGCCAGCACCCCAGGACAGGGGAAAAGATACGAGCAGTACTTC. It specifies CASTPGQGKRYEQYF.

CDR3 residues: CAWRSLSYNEQFF. The CDR3, as DNA: TGTGCCTGGAGGTCTCTATCTTACAATGAGCAGTTCTTC. The chain has TRBV30 and TRBJ2-1; unclear D gene. This CDR3 contains 13 residues. Per the germline V gene, CDR1 is GTSNPN and CDR2 is SVGIG (reference sequence). Between the trimmed V and J ends, which lost 3 bases and 4 bases, there was a span of 10 bases. The full variable domain, with the rest looked up from reference TRBV30 and TRBJ2-1, is SQTIHQWPATLVQPVGSPLSLECTVEGTSNPNLYWYRQAAGRGLQLLFYSVGIGQISSEVPQNLSASRPQDRQFILSSKKLLLSDSGFYLCAWRSLSYNEQFFGPGTRLTVL.

The rearrangement uses TRBV19 and TRBJ2-1, with TRBD2 matching 11 bases. The germline V gene encodes CDR1 LNHDA and CDR2 SQIVND (reference sequence). With V trimmed by 7 bases and J by 5 bases, 7 bases remained unmatched. CDR3 size: 15 residues. Here the CDR3 DNA reads TGTGCCAGTACTCTATTAGCGGGAGGGAACAATGAGCAGTTCTTC. Amino acids: CASTLLAGGNNEQFF.

The gene calls are TRBV5-1 and TRBJ1-6; 8 bases fit TRBD1. The ends lost 3 bases at V and 0 bases at J; junction bases unmatched: 8. This CDR3 spans 18 amino acids. CDR1 and CDR2 (germline): SGHRS, YFSETQ. This CDR3 reads CASSYDTQGVSYNSPLHF. CDR3 bases: TGCGCCAGCAGCTATGACACACAGGGGGTCTCCTATAATTCACCCCTCCACTTT.

Here the CDR3 DNA reads TGTGCCTCCGCACTCGCGACAGGCGGACTTAATGAAAAACTGTTTTTT. Protein: CASALATGGLNEKLFF. The V gene is TRBV2, the J gene TRBJ1-4, with D possibly matching TRBD1 (6 bases). The CDR3 runs to 16 residues. Germline values: CDR1 SNHLY, CDR2 FYNNEI. The V gene lost 11 bases and the J gene lost 4 bases, with 23 bases spanning the gap.

This CDR3 reads CASSLVPGDYEQYF. The DNA of the CDR3 is TGTGCCAGCAGCTTAGTGCCGGGAGACTACGAGCAGTACTTC. V is TRBV7-8 and J is TRBJ2-7, with D possibly matching TRBD2 (6 bases). The CDR3 is 14 amino acids. Looked up from germline, CDR1 is SGHVS and CDR2 is FQNEAQ. Trimming cost V 1 base and J 3 bases, with 10 bases left between them. Based on the CDR3 plus reference TRBV7-8 and TRBJ2-7, the full variable domain is GAGVSQSPRYKVAKRGQDVALRCDPISGHVSLFWYQQALGQGPEFLTYFQNEAQLDKSGLPSDRFFAERPEGSVSTLKIQRTQQEDSAVYLCASSLVPGDYEQYFGPGTRLTVT.

The genes are TRBV6-5 and TRBJ2-5; 9 bases agree with TRBD1. The CDR3 has 15 amino acids. V was clipped by 6 bases and J by 5 bases; unmatched bases: 10. The germline V gene encodes CDR1 MNHEY and CDR2 SVGAGI. CDR3: CASSPGQGRGETQYF. The CDR3 DNA is TGTGCCAGCAGCCCCGGACAGGGGCGGGGTGAGACCCAGTACTTC.

The rearrangement links TRBV6-2 or TRBV6-3 to TRBJ1-6, with 7 positions matching TRBD1. V lost 2 bases, J lost 12 bases, and 7 bases stayed unmatched. The CDR3 extends over 14 amino acids. Germline V gives CDR1 MNHEY, CDR2 SVGEGT. The CDR3 protein is CASSYKGAPKPLHF. CDR3 sequence (DNA): TGTGCCAGCAGTTACAAGGGGGCTCCTAAACCCCTCCACTTT.

A remark on this clone: One junction end disagrees with the germline gene, perhaps due to a read error. This chain connects TRBV7-9 to TRBJ1-5; D may be TRBD1 (5 bases). This CDR3 has 14 residues. The V gene's germline CDR1 is SEHNR and CDR2 FQNEAQ (reference sequence). CDR3 in DNA: TGTGTCAGCAGCCTTTCAGGGTTCAGTCAGCCCCAGCATTTT. This gives the protein CVSSLSGFSQPQHF.

The chain couples TRBV7-9 to TRBJ2-7; TRBD2 might be the D (6 bases). Germline loops: CDR1 SEHNR, CDR2 FQNEAQ (reference sequence). The V end lost 4 bases, the J end lost 2 bases, and 15 bases lay between the germline ends. This CDR3 is 15 amino acids long. This chain's CDR3 is CASSSVADSPYEQYF. The CDR3 coding sequence is TGTGCCAGCAGCTCCGTAGCGGACTCCCCCTACGAGCAGTACTTC.

V gene TRBV18 combines with J gene TRBJ2-7; 7 nucleotides align to TRBD2. The CDR3 is made up of 13 amino acids. From germline, CDR1 is KGHSH and CDR2 LQKENI. The V segment lost 6 bases and the J segment 7 bases; nucleotides outside the gene matches: 9. CDR3 bases: TGTGCCAGCTCCAGTAGCGCCGGGGGGGAGCAGTACTTC. Residues: CASSSSAGGEQYF.